A single sample is the source of the 21 T cell receptor beta chains below, sequenced in a study of technical replicates of blood from a handful of donors. Profiling relied on immunoSEQ multiplex PCR, and the TCRdb table lists in-frame clones only, not all of them. The profile covers roughly 70,000 clones, with approximately 93% appearing a single time and 4.5% to 5% taken by the ten largest. The sample consisted of PBMCs. Every receptor here comes from a human donor in good health. Some clones in this sample may be carry-over from other donors' samples.

The chain has TRBV5-1 and TRBJ1-1; 8 bases match TRBD1. The V and J ends lost 0 bases and 4 bases, in that order; junction bases with no gene match: 5. This CDR3 contains 15 residues. The germline CDR1 and CDR2 sequences are SGHRS and YFSETQ. CDR3 in amino acids: CASSLGTGRLTEAFF. The CDR3 DNA sequence: TGCGCCAGCAGCTTGGGGACAGGGAGACTCACTGAAGCTTTCTTT. Variable domain in full (rest from reference TRBV5-1 and TRBJ1-1): KAGVTQTPRYLIKTRGQQVTLSCSPISGHRSVSWYQQTPGQGLQFLFEYFSETQRNKGNFPGRFSGRQFSNSRSEMNVSTLELGDSALYLCASSLGTGRLTEAFFGQGTRLTVV.

V is TRBV19 and J is TRBJ2-3; 10 bases match TRBD2. The CDR3 is 15 residues long. Germline assignment: CDR1 LNHDA and CDR2 SQIVND (reference sequence). The V gene end was trimmed by 5 bases and the J gene end by 2 bases; junction bases not matched to a gene: 4. This chain's CDR3 is CASSPLAGATDTQYF. In DNA form, the CDR3 reads TGTGCCAGTAGTCCGCTAGCGGGGGCCACAGATACGCAGTATTTT.

V and J are TRBV5-1 and TRBJ2-5, with 13 bases aligning to TRBD2. Germline CDR1 is SGHRS and CDR2 is YFSETQ. The V segment lost 1 base and the J segment 2 bases; nucleotides outside the gene matches: 5. This CDR3 spans 17 amino acids. Here the CDR3 DNA reads TGCGCCAGCAGCTTGACTAGCGGGGGGGCGCGGCAAGAGACCCAGTACTTC. It translates to CASSLTSGGARQETQYF.

A single count supports this clone. This chain uses TRBV7-2 with TRBJ2-7; no clear D gene. This CDR3 comprises 14 residues. Per the germline V gene, CDR1 is SGHTA and CDR2 is FQGNSA. Between the trimmed V and J ends, which lost 7 bases and 4 bases, there was a span of 17 bases. The CDR3 here is CASKIRPSEYEQYF. CDR3 DNA: TGTGCCAGCAAGATCAGACCCAGCGAATACGAGCAGTACTTC.

This clone was seen only a few times. In DNA form, the CDR3 reads TGCGCCAGCAGTCAAAGTACAGAGGGCATTTCTAATGAAAAACTGTTTTTT. Its protein product is CASSQSTEGISNEKLFF. The chain employs TRBV23-1 and TRBJ1-4; unclear D gene. TRBV23-1 is classed as an ORF, of uncertain function. This CDR3 contains 17 residues. Trimming took off 2 bases at V and 3 bases at J, with 16 bases between the two ends.

To note about this clone: Other DNA sequences from this sample encode an identical CDR3 as well. V is TRBV29-1 and J is TRBJ1-1; possibly TRBD1 for D (5 bases). Per germline, CDR1 SQVTM and CDR2 ANQGSEA. The length of the CDR3 is 13 residues. The V end was cut by 4 bases, the J end by 2 bases, with 11 bases between. The CDR3 DNA reads TGCAGCGTTGGGCAGGGACTTAACACTGAAGCTTTCTTT. It codes for CSVGQGLNTEAFF. Full variable domain (missing parts from reference TRBV29-1 and TRBJ1-1): SAVISQKPSRDICQRGTSLTIQCQVDSQVTMMFWYRQQPGQSLTLIATANQGSEATYESGFVIDKFPISRPNLTFSTLTVSNMSPEDSSIYLCSVGQGLNTEAFFGQGTRLTVV.

The rearrangement uses TRBV27 and TRBJ1-6; D possibly corresponds to TRBD1 (5 bases). This CDR3 contains 14 residues. CDR1 and CDR2 from the germline V gene are MNHEY and SMNVEV (reference sequence). V lost 10 bases and J 7 bases, leaving 17 bases between the germline ends. This CDR3 is CATRSLGGNSPLHF. The CDR3 nucleotides read TGTGCCACCCGCTCGCTGGGGGGGAATTCACCCCTCCACTTT.

Only a few counts were recorded for this clone. The genes are TRBV5-1 and TRBJ2-1; 9 bases agree with TRBD2. J gave up 5 bases and V 4 bases, and 7 bases lay outside the gene matches. The CDR3 spans 15 residues. Germline-derived CDR1 and CDR2 are SGHRS and YFSETQ. CDR3 in amino acids: CASSPRGGQNNEQFF. DNA of the CDR3: TGCGCCAGCAGCCCGCGGGGGGGCCAGAACAATGAGCAGTTCTTC. The full variable domain, its missing parts supplied by reference TRBV5-1 and TRBJ2-1, is KAGVTQTPRYLIKTRGQQVTLSCSPISGHRSVSWYQQTPGQGLQFLFEYFSETQRNKGNFPGRFSGRQFSNSRSEMNVSTLELGDSALYLCASSPRGGQNNEQFFGPGTRLTVL.

The V call is TRBV14, the J call TRBJ1-1, with D possibly TRBD1 on 6 matching bases. The CDR3 contains 13 residues. The V gene lost 8 bases and the J gene lost 4 bases, with 14 bases spanning the gap. Germline V gene data show CDR1 as SGHDN and CDR2 as FVKESK. The DNA of the CDR3 is TGTGCCAGCCGGGGGGGACATCGCACTGAAGCTTTCTTT. Its protein is CASRGGHRTEAFF.

The count of this clone is one. The chain joins TRBV6-5 to TRBJ1-3; no clear D. CDR1 and CDR2 from the germline V gene are MNHEY and SVGAGI. V lost 0 bases and J lost 2, with 8 bases in between. The CDR3 runs to 15 residues. The CDR3 DNA sequence: TGTGCCAGCAGTTACTCGGCGGGGACTGGAAACACCATATATTTT. Amino acid sequence: CASSYSAGTGNTIYF.

The gene calls are TRBV4-2 and TRBJ2-3; TRBD2 matches at 9 bases. The CDR3 has 18 amino acids. Trimming at V came to 2 bases and at J to 0 bases, leaving 9 bases not matched to a gene. Germline CDR1 LGHNA, CDR2 YNFKEQ. The CDR3 is CASSQRSSGEASTDTQYF. Written as DNA, the CDR3 is TGTGCCAGCAGCCAACGGTCTAGCGGGGAAGCAAGCACAGATACGCAGTATTTT.

The genes are TRBV12-5 and TRBJ2-3; 7 positions match TRBD1. Looked up from germline, CDR1 is LGHNT and CDR2 is FRNRAP. The CDR3 sequence is 13 residues long. Germline trimming cut 6 bases from V and 4 bases from J; bases unmatched to any gene: 4. CDR3 protein: CASGRQGPDTQYF. In DNA form, the CDR3 reads TGTGCTAGTGGACGACAGGGCCCAGATACGCAGTATTTT.

V and J are TRBV4-1 and TRBJ2-1; possibly TRBD2 for D (5 bases). CDR1 MGHRA and CDR2 YSYEKL come from the germline V gene. V was shortened by 0 bases and J by 6 bases, with 12 bases between the two germline ends. The CDR3 is made up of 15 amino acids. The CDR3 loop is CASSQEVGLVNEQFF. In DNA form, the CDR3 reads TGCGCCAGCAGCCAAGAGGTAGGACTCGTCAATGAGCAGTTCTTC.

This clone was recorded at least ten times. The chain joins TRBV7-2 to TRBJ2-3; D is unclear. V was pared by 1 base and J by 0 bases, with 8 bases between. CDR3 size: 15 residues. Germline loops: CDR1 SGHTA, CDR2 FQGNSA. CDR3 bases: TGTGCCAGCAGCTTAGTTGCCGGGAGCACAGATACGCAGTATTTT. Translated: CASSLVAGSTDTQYF.

The chain employs TRBV5-6 and TRBJ2-3; 15 positions match TRBD2. V shed 3 bases and J 2 bases; nucleotides not matched to a gene: 10. Germline assignment: CDR1 SGHDT and CDR2 YYEEEE. The CDR3 is 19 residues long. CDR3 sequence: CASSSQGLAGGNTTDTQYF. CDR3 nucleotides: TGTGCCAGCAGCTCCCAGGGACTAGCGGGGGGCAATACCACAGATACGCAGTATTTT.

The chain uses TRBV6-5 and TRBJ2-7; 9 bases match TRBD1. This CDR3 has 14 amino acids. CDR1 and CDR2 (germline): MNHEY, SVGAGI. The ends lost 2 bases at V and 3 bases at J; junction bases unmatched: 2. The CDR3 reads CASSYDRGNYEQYF. The CDR3, as DNA: TGTGCCAGCAGTTACGACAGGGGGAACTACGAGCAGTACTTC.

The genes are TRBV4-1 and TRBJ1-2, with D possibly matching TRBD1 (5 bases). The germline V and J ends were trimmed by 0 bases and 3 bases, with 11 bases remaining between them. Germline CDR1 MGHRA, CDR2 YSYEKL. CDR3 length: 15 residues. CDR3 sequence reads: CASSQDQGVDYGYTF. Written as DNA, the CDR3 is TGCGCCAGCAGCCAAGATCAAGGGGTAGACTATGGCTACACCTTC.

The chain has TRBV6-1 and TRBJ2-2; 9 bases fit TRBD2. The J segment lost 3 bases and the V segment lost 4 bases, leaving 9 bases of the junction unmatched. The CDR3 is 17 residues long. Germline assignment: CDR1 MNHNS and CDR2 SASEGT. CDR3 amino acids: CASSVAAGGRYTGELFF. In nucleotides, the CDR3 is TGTGCCAGCAGTGTGGCGGCGGGGGGGCGGTACACCGGGGAGCTGTTTTTT.

The chain links TRBV18 to TRBJ2-1, with a tentative D call TRBD1 (6 bases). From germline, CDR1 is KGHSH and CDR2 LQKENI. V was cut by 1 base and J by 0 bases, with 10 bases left in between. The CDR3 extends over 16 amino acids. CDR3 region: CASSPQSTGSYNEQFF. The CDR3 DNA follows: TGTGCCAGCTCACCACAATCGACAGGCTCCTACAATGAGCAGTTCTTC.

The chain uses TRBV7-9 and TRBJ2-7, with 9 bases that match TRBD2. From germline, CDR1 is SEHNR and CDR2 FQNEAQ (reference sequence). Trimming at V came to 6 bases and at J to 6 bases, leaving 6 bases not matched to a gene. The CDR3 extends over 13 amino acids. The CDR3 protein is CASRPGTSSEQYF. The CDR3 bases are TGTGCCAGCAGACCCGGGACTAGCTCCGAGCAGTACTTC.

The rearrangement links TRBV7-7 to TRBJ2-2, with 12 positions matching TRBD2. This CDR3 comprises 16 residues. With 4 bases clipped from V and 4 bases from J, the junction kept 4 bases outside the gene matches. Germline CDR1 reads SSHAT; CDR2 reads FNYEAQ (reference sequence). The CDR3 DNA reads as TGTGCCAGCAGCTCCCGACTAGCGGGAGTCACCGGGGAGCTGTTTTTT. It encodes CASSSRLAGVTGELFF.